This section outlines one T cell receptor beta chain sequence together with its context. The data belong to a study of blood T cell repertoires in COVID-19. Study summary: COVID-19 samples collected from the United States, Italy and Spain covered acute and convalescent phases.

V dropped 0 bases and J dropped 1 base, with 10 bases sitting between them. The CDR3 runs to 15 residues. Germline assignment: CDR1 MNHEY and CDR2 SVGAGI. In the authors' workflow: Reference gene primer amplification gave nucleated cell count estimates. Clones were read by immunoSEQ multiplex PCR, and TCRdb kept only the in-frame ones, dropping some. V and J calls and clone size come straight from that table; D and trimming were deduced from the DNA. The sample lists approximately 89,000 clones; about 95% were seen once. This chain joins TRBV6-5 and TRBJ2-7; D uncertain. Sequenced input: peripheral blood. This clonotype originated in a human donor with active COVID-19. The donor label of this sample is uncertain. Here the CDR3 DNA reads TGTGCCAGCAGTTACTCGGCTAGATCGTCCTACGAGCAGTACTTC. Its translation: CASSYSARSSYEQYF.